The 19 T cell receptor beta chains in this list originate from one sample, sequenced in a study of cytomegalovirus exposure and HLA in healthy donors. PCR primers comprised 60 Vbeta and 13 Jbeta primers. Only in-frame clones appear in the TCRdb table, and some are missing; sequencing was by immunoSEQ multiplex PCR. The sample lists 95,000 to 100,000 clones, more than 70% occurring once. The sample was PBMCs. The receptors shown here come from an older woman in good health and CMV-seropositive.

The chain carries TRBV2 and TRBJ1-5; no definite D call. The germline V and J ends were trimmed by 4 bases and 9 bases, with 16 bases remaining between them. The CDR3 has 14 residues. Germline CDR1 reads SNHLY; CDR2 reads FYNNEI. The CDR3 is CASSADKARGPQHF. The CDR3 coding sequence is TGTGCCAGCAGTGCAGACAAGGCCCGGGGGCCCCAGCATTTT. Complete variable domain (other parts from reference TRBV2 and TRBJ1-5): EPEVTQTPSHQVTQMGQEVILRCVPISNHLYFYWYRQILGQKVEFLVSFYNNEISEKSEIFDDQFSVERPDGSNFTLKIRSTKLEDSAMYFCASSADKARGPQHFGDGTRLSIL.

The CDR3 nucleotides are TGCAGCGTTGTGCCAGGGGGCGAGGATTGGTTATACTATGGCTACACCTTC. Translating it yields CSVVPGGEDWLYYGYTF. The chain carries TRBV29-1 and TRBJ1-2; TRBD1 matches at 8 bases. In germline, CDR1 is SQVTM, CDR2 ANQGSEA. V lost 4 bases and J lost 3; bases outside the gene matches: 16. This CDR3 is built from 17 residues.

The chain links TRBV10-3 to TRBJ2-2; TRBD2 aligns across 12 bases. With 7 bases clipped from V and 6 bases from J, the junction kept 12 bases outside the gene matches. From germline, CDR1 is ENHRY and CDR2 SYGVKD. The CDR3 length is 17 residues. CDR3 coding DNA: TGTGCCATCAAGGGGGTCGAACTAGCGGGAGGAGCCGGGGAGCTGTTTTTT. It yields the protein CAIKGVELAGGAGELFF.

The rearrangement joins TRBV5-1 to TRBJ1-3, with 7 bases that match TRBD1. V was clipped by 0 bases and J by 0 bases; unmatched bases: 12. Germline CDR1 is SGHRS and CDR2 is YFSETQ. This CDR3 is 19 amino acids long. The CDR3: CASSLATGAISSSGNTIYF. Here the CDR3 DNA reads TGCGCCAGCAGCTTGGCCACAGGGGCTATCTCCAGCTCTGGAAACACCATATATTTT.

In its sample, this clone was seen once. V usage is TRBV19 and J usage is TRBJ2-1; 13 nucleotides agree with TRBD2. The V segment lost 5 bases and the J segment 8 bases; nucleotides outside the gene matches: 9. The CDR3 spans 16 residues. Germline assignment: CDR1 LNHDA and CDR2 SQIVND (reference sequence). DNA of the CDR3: TGTGCCAGTAGTGGACGGACTAGCGGGAGTAGTTATGAGCAGTTCTTC. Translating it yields CASSGRTSGSSYEQFF.

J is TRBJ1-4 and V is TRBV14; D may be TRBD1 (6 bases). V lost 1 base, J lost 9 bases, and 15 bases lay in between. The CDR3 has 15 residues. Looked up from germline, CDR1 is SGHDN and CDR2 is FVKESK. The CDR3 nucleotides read TGTGCCAGCAGCCAAGGGGGGGGCCCTCGGCAAAAACTGTTTTTT. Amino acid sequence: CASSQGGGPRQKLFF.

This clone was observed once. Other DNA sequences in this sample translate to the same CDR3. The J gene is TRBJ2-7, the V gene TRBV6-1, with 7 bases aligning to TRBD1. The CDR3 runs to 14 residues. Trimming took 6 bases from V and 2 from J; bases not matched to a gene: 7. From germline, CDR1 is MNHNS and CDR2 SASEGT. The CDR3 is CASSEGQPPYEQYF. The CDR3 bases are TGTGCCAGCAGCGAGGGACAGCCCCCCTACGAGCAGTACTTC.

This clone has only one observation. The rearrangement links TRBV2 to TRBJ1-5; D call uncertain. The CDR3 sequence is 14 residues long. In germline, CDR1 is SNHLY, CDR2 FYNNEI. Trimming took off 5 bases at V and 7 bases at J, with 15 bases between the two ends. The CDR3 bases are TGTGCCAGCAGTCGTCAGACGGGAGAGCAGCCCCAGCATTTT. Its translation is CASSRQTGEQPQHF.

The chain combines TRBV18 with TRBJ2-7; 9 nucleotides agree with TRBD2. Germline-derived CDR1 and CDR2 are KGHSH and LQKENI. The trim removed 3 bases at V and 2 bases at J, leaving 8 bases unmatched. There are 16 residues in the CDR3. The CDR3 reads CASSPSRTSVTYEQYF. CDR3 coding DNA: TGTGCCAGCTCACCTAGCCGGACTAGCGTAACCTACGAGCAGTACTTC.

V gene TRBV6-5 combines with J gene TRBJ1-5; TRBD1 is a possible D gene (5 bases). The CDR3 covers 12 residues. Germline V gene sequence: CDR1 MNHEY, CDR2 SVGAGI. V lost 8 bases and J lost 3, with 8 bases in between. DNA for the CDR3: TGTGCCAGCGGGGGGTTCAATCAGCCCCAGCATTTT. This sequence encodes CASGGFNQPQHF.

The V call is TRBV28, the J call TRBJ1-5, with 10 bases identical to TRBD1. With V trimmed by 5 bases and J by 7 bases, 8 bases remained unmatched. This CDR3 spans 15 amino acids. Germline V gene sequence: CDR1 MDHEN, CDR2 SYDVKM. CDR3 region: CASSPGTGELQPQHF. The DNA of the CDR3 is TGTGCCAGCAGTCCCGGGACAGGGGAACTCCAGCCCCAGCATTTT. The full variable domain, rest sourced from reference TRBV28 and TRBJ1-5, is DVKVTQSSRYLVKRTGEKVFLECVQDMDHENMFWYRQDPGLGLRLIYFSYDVKMKEKGDIPEGYSVSREKKERFSLILESASTNQTSMYLCASSPGTGELQPQHFGDGTRLSIL.

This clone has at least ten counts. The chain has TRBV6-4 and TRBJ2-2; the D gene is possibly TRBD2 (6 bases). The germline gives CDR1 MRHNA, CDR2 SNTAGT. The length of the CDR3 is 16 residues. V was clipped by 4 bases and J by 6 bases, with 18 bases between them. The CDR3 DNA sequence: TGTGCCAGCAGTGCGGTCGGGACGGGAGCACCCGGGGAGCTGTTTTTT. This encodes CASSAVGTGAPGELFF.

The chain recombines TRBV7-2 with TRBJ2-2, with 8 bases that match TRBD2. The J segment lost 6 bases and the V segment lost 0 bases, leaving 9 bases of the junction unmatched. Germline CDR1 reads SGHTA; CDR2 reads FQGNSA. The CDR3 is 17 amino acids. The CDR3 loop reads CASSLAGRGAWAGELFF. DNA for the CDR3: TGTGCCAGCAGCTTAGCGGGGCGGGGGGCGTGGGCCGGGGAGCTGTTTTTT.

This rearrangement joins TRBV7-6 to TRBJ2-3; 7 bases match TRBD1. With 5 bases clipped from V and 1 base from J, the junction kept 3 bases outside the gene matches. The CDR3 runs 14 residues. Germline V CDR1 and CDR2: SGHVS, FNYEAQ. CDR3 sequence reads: CASSRTGGTDTQYF. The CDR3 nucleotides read TGTGCCAGCAGCCGTACAGGGGGCACAGATACGCAGTATTTT.

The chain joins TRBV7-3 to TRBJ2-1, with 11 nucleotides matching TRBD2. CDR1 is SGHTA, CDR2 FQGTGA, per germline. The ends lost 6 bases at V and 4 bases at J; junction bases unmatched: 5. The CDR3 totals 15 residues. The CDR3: CASSPGTSGYNEQFF. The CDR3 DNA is TGTGCCAGCAGTCCTGGGACTAGCGGATACAATGAGCAGTTCTTC.

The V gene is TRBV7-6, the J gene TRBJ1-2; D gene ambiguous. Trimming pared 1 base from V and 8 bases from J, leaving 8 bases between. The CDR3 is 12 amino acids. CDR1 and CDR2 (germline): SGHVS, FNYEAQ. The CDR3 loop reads CASSLGGFGYTF. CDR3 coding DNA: TGTGCCAGCAGCTTAGGAGGGTTCGGCTACACCTTC. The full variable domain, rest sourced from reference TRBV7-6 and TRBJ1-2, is GAGVSQSPRYKVTKRGQDVALRCDPISGHVSLYWYRQALGQGPEFLTYFNYEAQQDKSGLPNDRFSAERPEGSISTLTIQRTEQRDSAMYRCASSLGGFGYTFGSGTRLTVV.

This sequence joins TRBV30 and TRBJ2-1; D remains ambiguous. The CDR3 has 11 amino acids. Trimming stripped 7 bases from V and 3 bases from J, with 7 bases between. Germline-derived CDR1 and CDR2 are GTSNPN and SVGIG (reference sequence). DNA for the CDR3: TGTGCCTACAACCTCTACAATGAGCAGTTCTTC. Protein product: CAYNLYNEQFF.

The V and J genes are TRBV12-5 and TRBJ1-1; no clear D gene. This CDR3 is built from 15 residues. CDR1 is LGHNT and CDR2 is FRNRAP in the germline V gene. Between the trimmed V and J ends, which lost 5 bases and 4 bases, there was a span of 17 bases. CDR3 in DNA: TGTGCTAGTGGTACGGAGATAGCGAGGAGCACTGAAGCTTTCTTT. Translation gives CASGTEIARSTEAFF.

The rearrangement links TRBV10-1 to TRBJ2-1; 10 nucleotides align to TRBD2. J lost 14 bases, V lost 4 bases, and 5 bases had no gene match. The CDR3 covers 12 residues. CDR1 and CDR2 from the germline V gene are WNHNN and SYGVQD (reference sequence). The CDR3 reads CASSGSSGGKFF. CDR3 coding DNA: TGCGCCAGCAGTGGTTCTAGCGGGGGAAAGTTCTTC.